These 11 T cell receptor beta chains were sequenced from one sample in a study of OX40 agonist ivuxolimab in advanced cancers. Here immunoSEQ multiplex PCR was the method, and the copy in TCRdb shows in-frame clones only, minus some. The repertoire consists of about 100,000 clones, with roughly four fifths occurring once and the leading ten covering around 5.9%. This sample comprised CD4+ or CD8+ T cells sorted from blood, obtained in a trial of the OX40 agonist ivuxolimab. Source of these receptors: an adult with an advanced solid tumor such as melanoma, head and neck, liver or kidney cancer.

This clone was counted only a few times. The chain recombines TRBV19 with TRBJ1-6; TRBD1 matches 7 bases. Germline V gene lookup returns CDR1 LNHDA and CDR2 SQIVND (reference sequence). Losses at the gene ends were 9 bases for V and 8 bases for J; bases not matched to a gene: 7. This CDR3 is 13 amino acids long. The CDR3 sequence: CASGDRIDSPLHF. In DNA form, the CDR3 reads TGTGCCAGCGGGGACAGAATAGATTCACCCCTCCACTTT.

The CDR3 loop is CAISEARVEKLFF. The CDR3 coding sequence is TGTGCCATCAGTGAGGCCAGGGTAGAAAAACTGTTTTTT. V and J are TRBV10-3 and TRBJ1-4, with D perhaps TRBD1 (5 bases). Looked up from germline, CDR1 is ENHRY and CDR2 is SYGVKD. V was trimmed by 2 bases and J by 8 bases, leaving 9 bases between them. The CDR3 sequence is 13 residues long.

The chain uses TRBV7-2 and TRBJ2-7; no definite D call. The germline V gene encodes CDR1 SGHTA and CDR2 FQGNSA. This CDR3 spans 14 amino acids. V was pared by 1 base and J by 4 bases, with 11 bases between. The CDR3, as DNA: TGTGCCAGCAGCTTAGACACTACAGATTACGAGCAGTACTTC. It codes for CASSLDTTDYEQYF.

The chain employs TRBV12-5 and TRBJ1-5, with 8 bases identical to TRBD1. CDR1 is LGHNT, CDR2 FRNRAP, per germline. J gave up 4 bases and V 5 bases, and 7 bases lay outside the gene matches. This CDR3 is 15 amino acids long. CDR3 nucleotide sequence: TGTGCTAGTGGTCCGGGGGACAGGCCGAATCAGCCCCAGCATTTT. Its translation is CASGPGDRPNQPQHF.

The chain links TRBV6-5 to TRBJ2-7; TRBD2 agrees at 11 bases. From germline, CDR1 is MNHEY and CDR2 SVGAGI. V gave up 0 bases and J gave up 2 bases; unmatched junction bases: 0. The CDR3 loop spans 15 amino acids. As DNA, the CDR3 is TGTGCCAGCAGTTACTCTAGCGGGGGGGCCTACGAGCAGTACTTC. Translation gives CASSYSSGGAYEQYF.

The V and J genes are TRBV2 and TRBJ2-3; D is ambiguous. CDR1 is SNHLY, CDR2 FYNNEI, per germline. This CDR3 spans 16 amino acids. V lost 3 bases, J lost 0 bases, and 13 bases lay in between. The CDR3 is CASSETRVPSTDTQYF. The CDR3 region has the DNA TGTGCCAGCAGTGAGACCCGGGTACCAAGCACAGATACGCAGTATTTT.

In this sample, this clone turned up a few times. V gene TRBV30 combines with J gene TRBJ1-5; 10 nucleotides line up with TRBD1. The V gene's germline CDR1 is GTSNPN and CDR2 SVGIG (reference sequence). This CDR3 is 13 amino acids long. Losses at the gene ends were 5 bases for V and 10 bases for J; bases not matched to a gene: 8. CDR3 DNA: TGTGCCTGGGCCGGGACAGGGGAGGGACCCCAGCATTTT. It yields the protein CAWAGTGEGPQHF.

The genes are TRBV19 and TRBJ2-2, with D maybe TRBD2 (5 bases). This CDR3 comprises 17 residues. Trimming pared 2 bases from V and 3 bases from J, leaving 16 bases between. Germline-derived CDR1 and CDR2 are LNHDA and SQIVND (reference sequence). CDR3: CASSISAPEVHTGELFF. CDR3 DNA sequence: TGTGCCAGTAGTATATCTGCCCCGGAGGTCCACACCGGGGAGCTGTTTTTT.

The chain links TRBV4-1 to TRBJ2-2; 7 bases map to TRBD2. The germline V gene encodes CDR1 MGHRA and CDR2 YSYEKL. The ends lost 2 bases at V and 5 bases at J; junction bases unmatched: 5. The CDR3 length is 15 residues. CDR3 residues: CASSQSGGWTGELFF. CDR3 in DNA: TGCGCCAGCAGCCAATCCGGGGGGTGGACCGGGGAGCTGTTTTTT.

The V call is TRBV5-5, the J call TRBJ1-1; D uncertain. Germline V gives CDR1 SGHKS, CDR2 YYEKEE (reference sequence). Trimming stripped 2 bases from V and 1 base from J, with 9 bases between. The CDR3 spans 14 residues. The CDR3 is CASSFGVENTEAFF. CDR3 DNA: TGTGCCAGCAGCTTCGGAGTCGAGAACACTGAAGCTTTCTTT.

This clone appeared a single time. The chain recombines TRBV27 with TRBJ2-7; no clear D gene. CDR3 length equals 15 residues. Trimming took off 2 bases at V and 5 bases at J, with 16 bases between the two ends. Germline lookup yields CDR1 MNHEY and CDR2 SMNVEV (reference sequence). CDR3 nucleotide sequence: TGTGCCAGCAGTTTAGGATCAGAGGCACTCCACGAGCAGTACTTC. Amino acid sequence: CASSLGSEALHEQYF.